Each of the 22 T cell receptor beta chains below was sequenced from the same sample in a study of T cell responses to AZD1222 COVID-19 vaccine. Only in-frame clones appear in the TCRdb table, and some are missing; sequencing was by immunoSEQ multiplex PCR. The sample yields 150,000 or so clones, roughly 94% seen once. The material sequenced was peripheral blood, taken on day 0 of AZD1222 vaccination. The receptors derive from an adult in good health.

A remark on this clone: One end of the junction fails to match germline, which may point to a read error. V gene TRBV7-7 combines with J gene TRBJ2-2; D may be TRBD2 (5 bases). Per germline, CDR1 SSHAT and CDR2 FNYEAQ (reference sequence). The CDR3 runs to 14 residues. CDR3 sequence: CASSLARGTGELFF. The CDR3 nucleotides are TGTGCTAGCAGCTTAGCGCGAGGAACCGGGGAGCTGTTTTTT.

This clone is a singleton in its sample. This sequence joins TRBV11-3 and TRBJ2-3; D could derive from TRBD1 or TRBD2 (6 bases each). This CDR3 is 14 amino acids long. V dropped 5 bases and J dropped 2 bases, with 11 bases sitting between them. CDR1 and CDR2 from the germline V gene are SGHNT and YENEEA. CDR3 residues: CASSGGQVTDTQYF. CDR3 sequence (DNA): TGTGCCAGCAGCGGGGGGCAGGTCACAGATACGCAGTATTTT. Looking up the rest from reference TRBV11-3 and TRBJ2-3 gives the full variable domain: EAGVVQSPRYKIIEKKQPVAFWCNPISGHNTLYWYLQNLGQGPELLIRYENEEAVDDSQLPKDRFSAERLKGVDSTLKIQPAELGDSAVYLCASSGGQVTDTQYFGPGTRLTVL.

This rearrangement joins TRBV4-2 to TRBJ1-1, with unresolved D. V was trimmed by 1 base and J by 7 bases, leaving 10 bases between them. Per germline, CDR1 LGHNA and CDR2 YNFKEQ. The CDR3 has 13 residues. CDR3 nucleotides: TGTGCCAGCAGCCAAGGGGGAAACGGTGAAGCTTTCTTT. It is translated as CASSQGGNGEAFF.

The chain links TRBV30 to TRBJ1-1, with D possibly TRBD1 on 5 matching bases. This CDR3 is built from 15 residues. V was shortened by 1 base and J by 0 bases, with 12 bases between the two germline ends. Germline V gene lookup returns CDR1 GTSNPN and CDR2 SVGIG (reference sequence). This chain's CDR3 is CAWSAMGGMNTEAFF. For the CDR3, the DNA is TGTGCCTGGAGTGCCATGGGGGGAATGAACACTGAAGCTTTCTTT.

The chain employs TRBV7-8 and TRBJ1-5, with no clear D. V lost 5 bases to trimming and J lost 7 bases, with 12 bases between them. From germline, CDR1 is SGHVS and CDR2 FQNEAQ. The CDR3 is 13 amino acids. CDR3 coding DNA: TGTGCCAGCAGCATACGGTCCTGGCAGCCCCAGCATTTT. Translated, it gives CASSIRSWQPQHF. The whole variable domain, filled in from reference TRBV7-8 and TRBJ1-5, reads GAGVSQSPRYKVAKRGQDVALRCDPISGHVSLFWYQQALGQGPEFLTYFQNEAQLDKSGLPSDRFFAERPEGSVSTLKIQRTQQEDSAVYLCASSIRSWQPQHFGDGTRLSIL.

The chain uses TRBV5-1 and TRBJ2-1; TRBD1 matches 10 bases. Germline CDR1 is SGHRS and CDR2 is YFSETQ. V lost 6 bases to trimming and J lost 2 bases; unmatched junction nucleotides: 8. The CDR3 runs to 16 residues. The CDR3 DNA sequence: TGCGCCAGCAATACCCTGACAGGGGGCCCCTACAATGAGCAGTTCTTC. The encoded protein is CASNTLTGGPYNEQFF.

The CDR3, as DNA: TGTGCCAGCTCACCAGCACAGCTGACAGATACGCAGTATTTT. Protein sequence: CASSPAQLTDTQYF. The V and J genes are TRBV18 and TRBJ2-3; D unclear. Germline V gene sequence: CDR1 KGHSH, CDR2 LQKENI. Between the trimmed V and J ends, which lost 2 bases and 3 bases, there was a span of 9 bases. There are 14 residues in the CDR3.

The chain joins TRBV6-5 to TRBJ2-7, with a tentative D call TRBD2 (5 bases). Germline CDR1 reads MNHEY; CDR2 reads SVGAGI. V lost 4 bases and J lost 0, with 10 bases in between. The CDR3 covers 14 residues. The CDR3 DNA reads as TGTGCCAGCAGTTTGTCGGGGAGCTCCTACGAGCAGTACTTC. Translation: CASSLSGSSYEQYF.

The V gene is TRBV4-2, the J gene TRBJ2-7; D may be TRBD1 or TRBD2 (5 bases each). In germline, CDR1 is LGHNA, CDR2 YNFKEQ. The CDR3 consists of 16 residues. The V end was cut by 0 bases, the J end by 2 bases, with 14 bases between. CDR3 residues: CASSQDVGVSAYEQYF. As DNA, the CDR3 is TGTGCCAGCAGCCAAGATGTGGGGGTAAGCGCCTACGAGCAGTACTTC.

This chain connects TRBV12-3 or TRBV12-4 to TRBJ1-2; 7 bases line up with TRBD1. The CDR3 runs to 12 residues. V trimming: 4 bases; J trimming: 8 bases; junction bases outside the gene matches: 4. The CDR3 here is CASSYRGWGYTF. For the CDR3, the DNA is TGTGCCAGCAGTTACAGGGGTTGGGGCTACACCTTC.

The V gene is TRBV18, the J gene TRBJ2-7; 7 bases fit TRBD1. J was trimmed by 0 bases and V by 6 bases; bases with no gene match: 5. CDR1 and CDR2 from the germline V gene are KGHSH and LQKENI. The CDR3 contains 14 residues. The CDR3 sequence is CASSPAGGSYEQYF. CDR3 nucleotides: TGTGCCAGCTCCCCAGCAGGGGGCTCCTACGAGCAGTACTTC.

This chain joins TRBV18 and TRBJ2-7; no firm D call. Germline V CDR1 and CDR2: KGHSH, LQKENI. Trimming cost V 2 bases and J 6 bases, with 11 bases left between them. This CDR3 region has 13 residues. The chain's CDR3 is CASSPSPDFEQYF. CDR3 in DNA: TGTGCCAGCTCACCATCTCCCGATTTCGAGCAGTACTTC.

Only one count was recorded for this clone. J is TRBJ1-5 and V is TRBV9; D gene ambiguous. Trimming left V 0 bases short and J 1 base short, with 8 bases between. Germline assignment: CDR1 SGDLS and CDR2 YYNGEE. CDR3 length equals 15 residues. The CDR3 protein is CASSVVGGSNQPQHF. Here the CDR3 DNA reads TGTGCCAGCAGCGTAGTGGGAGGGAGCAATCAGCCCCAGCATTTT.

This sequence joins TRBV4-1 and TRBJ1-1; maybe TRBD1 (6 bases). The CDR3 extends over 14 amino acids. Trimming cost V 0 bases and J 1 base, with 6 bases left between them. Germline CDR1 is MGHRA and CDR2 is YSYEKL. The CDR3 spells CASSQEGANTEAFF. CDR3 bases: TGCGCCAGCAGCCAAGAGGGGGCGAACACTGAAGCTTTCTTT.

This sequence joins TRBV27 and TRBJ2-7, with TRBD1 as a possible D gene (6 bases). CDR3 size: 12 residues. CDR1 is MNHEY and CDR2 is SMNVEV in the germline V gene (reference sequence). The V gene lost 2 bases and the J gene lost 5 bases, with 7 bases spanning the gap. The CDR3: CASSLTGNEQYF. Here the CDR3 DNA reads TGTGCCAGCAGTTTAACAGGGAACGAGCAGTACTTC.

CDR3 loop: CASSDGEGTGELFF. CDR3 DNA: TGTGCCAGCAGTGATGGCGAGGGAACCGGGGAGCTGTTTTTT. The chain is built from TRBV6-4 and TRBJ2-2; D is possibly TRBD2 (5 bases). This CDR3 is 14 amino acids long. The germline CDR1 and CDR2 sequences are MRHNA and SNTAGT. With 3 bases removed from V and 5 bases from J, the gap between germline ends came to 10 bases.

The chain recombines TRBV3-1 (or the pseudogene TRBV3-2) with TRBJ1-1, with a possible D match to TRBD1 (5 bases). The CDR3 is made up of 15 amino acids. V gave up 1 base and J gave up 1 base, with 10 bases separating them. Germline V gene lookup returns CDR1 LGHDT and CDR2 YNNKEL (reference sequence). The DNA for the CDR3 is TGTGCCAGCAGCCAAGGACAGACAGCGAACACTGAAGCTTTCTTT. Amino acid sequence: CASSQGQTANTEAFF.

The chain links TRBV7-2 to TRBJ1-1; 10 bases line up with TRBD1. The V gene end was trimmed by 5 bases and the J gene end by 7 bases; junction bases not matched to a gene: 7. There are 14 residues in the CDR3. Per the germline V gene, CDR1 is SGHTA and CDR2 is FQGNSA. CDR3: CASSIGTGALEAFF. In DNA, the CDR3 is TGTGCCAGCAGCATCGGGACAGGGGCGCTTGAAGCTTTCTTT.

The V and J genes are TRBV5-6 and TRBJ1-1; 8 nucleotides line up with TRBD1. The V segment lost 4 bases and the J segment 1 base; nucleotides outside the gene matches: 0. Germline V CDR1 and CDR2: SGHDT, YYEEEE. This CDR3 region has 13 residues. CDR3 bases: TGTGCCAGCAGCGGACAGGGGAACACTGAAGCTTTCTTT. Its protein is CASSGQGNTEAFF.

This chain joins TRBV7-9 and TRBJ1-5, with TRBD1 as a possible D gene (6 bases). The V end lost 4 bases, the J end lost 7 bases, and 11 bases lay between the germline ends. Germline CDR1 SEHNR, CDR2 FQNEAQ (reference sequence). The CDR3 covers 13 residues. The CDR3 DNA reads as TGTGCCAGCAGCTCCACAGGGACCCAGCCCCAGCATTTT. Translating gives CASSSTGTQPQHF.

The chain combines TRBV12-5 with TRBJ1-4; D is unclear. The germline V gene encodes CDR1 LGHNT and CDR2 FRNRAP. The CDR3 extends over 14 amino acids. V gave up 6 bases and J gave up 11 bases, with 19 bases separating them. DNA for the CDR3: TGTGCTAGTGGAGAAGGGCTCGAGATGTGGAAACTGTTTTTT. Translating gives CASGEGLEMWKLFF.

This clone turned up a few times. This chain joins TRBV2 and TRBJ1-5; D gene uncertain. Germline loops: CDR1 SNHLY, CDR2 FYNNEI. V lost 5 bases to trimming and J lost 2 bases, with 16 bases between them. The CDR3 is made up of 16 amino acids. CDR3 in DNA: TGTGCCAGCAGTAAACTTCTGGGGTCGGGCAATCAGCCCCAGCATTTT. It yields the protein CASSKLLGSGNQPQHF.